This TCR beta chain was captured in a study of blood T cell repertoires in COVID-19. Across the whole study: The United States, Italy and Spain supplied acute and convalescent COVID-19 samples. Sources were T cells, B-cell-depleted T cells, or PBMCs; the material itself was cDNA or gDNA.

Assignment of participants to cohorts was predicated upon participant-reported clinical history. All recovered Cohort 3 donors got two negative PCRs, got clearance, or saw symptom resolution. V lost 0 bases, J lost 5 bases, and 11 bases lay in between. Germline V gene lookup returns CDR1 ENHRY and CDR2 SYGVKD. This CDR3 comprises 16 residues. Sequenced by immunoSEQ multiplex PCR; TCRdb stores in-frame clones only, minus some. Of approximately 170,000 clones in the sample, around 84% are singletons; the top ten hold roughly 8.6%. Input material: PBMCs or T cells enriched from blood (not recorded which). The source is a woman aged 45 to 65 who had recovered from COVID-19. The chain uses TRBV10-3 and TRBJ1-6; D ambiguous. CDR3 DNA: TGTGCCATCAGTGAGTCACCGGGAGAAAATAATTCACCCCTCCACTTT. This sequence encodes CAISESPGENNSPLHF.